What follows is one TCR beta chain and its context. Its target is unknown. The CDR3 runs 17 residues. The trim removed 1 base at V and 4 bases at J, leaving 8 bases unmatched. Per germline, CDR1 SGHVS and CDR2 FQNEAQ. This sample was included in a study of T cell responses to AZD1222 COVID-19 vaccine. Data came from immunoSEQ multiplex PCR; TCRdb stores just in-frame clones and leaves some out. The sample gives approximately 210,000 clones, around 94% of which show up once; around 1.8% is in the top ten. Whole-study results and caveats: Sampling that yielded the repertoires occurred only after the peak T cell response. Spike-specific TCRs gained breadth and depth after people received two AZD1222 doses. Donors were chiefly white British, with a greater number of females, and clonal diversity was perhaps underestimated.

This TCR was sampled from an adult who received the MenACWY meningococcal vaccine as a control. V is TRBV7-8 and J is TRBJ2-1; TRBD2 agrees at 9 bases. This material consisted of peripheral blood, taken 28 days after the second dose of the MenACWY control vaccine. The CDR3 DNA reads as TGTGCCAGCAGCTTAGGTGGTAGCGGGAGCACTTACAATGAGCAGTTCTTC. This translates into CASSLGGSGSTYNEQFF.